What follows are 2 T cell receptor beta chains derived from one specimen sequenced in a study of post-analysis software for immune sequencing data. Study observations and caveats: Relative to controls, patients had a handful of TRBV segments at higher frequency, with TRBV5-6, TRBV5-1 and TRBV20-1 among these.

Unique molecular identifiers had been added to the TCR beta cDNA libraries. A single record per CDR3 protein comes from TCRdb applying MiXCR to the PCR reads. The sample carries about 460,000 distinct CDR3 sequences, less than 45% recorded once. For these TCRs, the target antigens are not known. Sequences were obtained from blood. The receptors were gathered from a girl aged 5-17 years with multiple sclerosis.

This clonotype has only a few counts. The chain joins TRBV28 to TRBJ2-4; TRBD1 agrees at 9 bases. The end of the DNA fits TRBJ2-7 better, so the J call may be wrong. This CDR3 contains 16 residues. Germline V gives CDR1 MDHEN, CDR2 SYDVKM. CDR3 residues: CASSLFPTGTGYEQYF. The DNA for the CDR3 is TGTGCCAGCAGTTTGTTCCCAACCGGGACAGGGTACGAGCAGTACTTC.

The V and J genes are TRBV12-3 or TRBV12-4 and TRBJ2-7, with 9 bases aligning to TRBD2. With V trimmed by 3 bases and J by 0 bases, 15 bases remained unmatched. The CDR3 loop spans 19 amino acids. The CDR3 region is CASSFAPRAGGRSSYEQYF. The DNA for the CDR3 is TGTGCCAGCAGTTTTGCCCCACGAGCGGGAGGCCGAAGCTCCTACGAGCAGTACTTC.